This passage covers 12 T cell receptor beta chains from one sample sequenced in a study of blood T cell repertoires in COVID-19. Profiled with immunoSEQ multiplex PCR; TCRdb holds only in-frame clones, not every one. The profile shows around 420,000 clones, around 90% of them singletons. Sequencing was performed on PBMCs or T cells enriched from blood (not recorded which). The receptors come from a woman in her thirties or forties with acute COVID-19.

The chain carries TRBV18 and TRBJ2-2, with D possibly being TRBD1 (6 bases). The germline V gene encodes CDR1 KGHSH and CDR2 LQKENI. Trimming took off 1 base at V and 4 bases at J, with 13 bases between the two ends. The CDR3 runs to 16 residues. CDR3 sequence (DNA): TGTGCCAGCTCACCACAGGAGACAGGCCGCACCGGGGAGCTGTTTTTT. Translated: CASSPQETGRTGELFF.

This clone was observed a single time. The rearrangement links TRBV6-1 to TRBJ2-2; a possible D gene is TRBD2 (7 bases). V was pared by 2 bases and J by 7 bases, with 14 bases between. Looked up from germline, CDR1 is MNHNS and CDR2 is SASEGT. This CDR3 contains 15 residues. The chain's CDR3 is CASSEFGGAVGELFF. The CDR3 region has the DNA TGTGCCAGCAGTGAATTTGGGGGGGCGGTCGGGGAGCTGTTTTTT.

Here the CDR3 reads CASSQNYDEQFF. The CDR3 nucleotides are TGTGCCAGCTCTCAGAATTATGATGAGCAGTTCTTC. The gene calls are TRBV18 and TRBJ2-1; D is ambiguous. Germline V lookup: CDR1 KGHSH, CDR2 LQKENI. There are 12 residues in the CDR3. Trimming took 6 bases from V and 8 from J, leaving 11 bases between them.

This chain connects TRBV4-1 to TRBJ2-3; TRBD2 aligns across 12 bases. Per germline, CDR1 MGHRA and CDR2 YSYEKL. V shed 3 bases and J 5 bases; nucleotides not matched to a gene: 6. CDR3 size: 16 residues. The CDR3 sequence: CASSHPGLAGLDTQYF. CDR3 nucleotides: TGCGCCAGCAGCCATCCCGGACTAGCGGGATTAGATACGCAGTATTTT.

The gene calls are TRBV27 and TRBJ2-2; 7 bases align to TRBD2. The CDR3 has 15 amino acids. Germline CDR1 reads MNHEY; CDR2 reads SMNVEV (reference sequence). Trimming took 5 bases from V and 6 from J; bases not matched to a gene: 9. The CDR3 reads CASSLRGVVSGELFF. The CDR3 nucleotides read TGTGCCAGCAGTCTTCGGGGGGTAGTTTCCGGGGAGCTGTTTTTT.

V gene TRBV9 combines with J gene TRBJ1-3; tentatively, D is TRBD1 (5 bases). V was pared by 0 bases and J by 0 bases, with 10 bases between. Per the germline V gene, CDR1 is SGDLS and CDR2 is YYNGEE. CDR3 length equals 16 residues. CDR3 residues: CASSVGGGASGNTIYF. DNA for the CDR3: TGTGCCAGCAGCGTAGGGGGGGGAGCCTCTGGAAACACCATATATTTT.

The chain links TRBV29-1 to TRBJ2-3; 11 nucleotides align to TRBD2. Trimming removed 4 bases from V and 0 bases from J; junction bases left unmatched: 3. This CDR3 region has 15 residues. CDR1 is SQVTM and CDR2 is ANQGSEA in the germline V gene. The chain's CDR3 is CSVVLAGGSTDTQYF. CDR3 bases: TGCAGCGTTGTGCTAGCGGGGGGTAGCACAGATACGCAGTATTTT.

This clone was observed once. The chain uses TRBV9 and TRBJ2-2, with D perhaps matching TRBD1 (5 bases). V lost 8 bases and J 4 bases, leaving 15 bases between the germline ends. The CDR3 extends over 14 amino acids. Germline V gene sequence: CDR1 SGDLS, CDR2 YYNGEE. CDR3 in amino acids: CASREQASTGELFF. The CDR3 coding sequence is TGTGCCAGTCGTGAACAGGCCTCCACCGGGGAGCTGTTTTTT.

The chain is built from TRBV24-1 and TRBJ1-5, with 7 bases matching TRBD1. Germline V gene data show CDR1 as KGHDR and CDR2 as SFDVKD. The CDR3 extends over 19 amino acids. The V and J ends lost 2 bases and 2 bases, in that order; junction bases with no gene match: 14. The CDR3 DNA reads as TGTGCCACCAGTGATTACACACTTGACAGGGTGACTGGCAATCAGCCCCAGCATTTT. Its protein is CATSDYTLDRVTGNQPQHF.

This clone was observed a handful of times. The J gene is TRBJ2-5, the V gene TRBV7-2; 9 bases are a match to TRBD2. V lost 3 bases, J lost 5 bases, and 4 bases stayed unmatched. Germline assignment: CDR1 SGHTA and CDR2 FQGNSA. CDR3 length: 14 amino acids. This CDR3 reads CASSFGGGEETQYF. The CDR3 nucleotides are TGTGCCAGCAGCTTTGGCGGGGGGGAGGAGACCCAGTACTTC.

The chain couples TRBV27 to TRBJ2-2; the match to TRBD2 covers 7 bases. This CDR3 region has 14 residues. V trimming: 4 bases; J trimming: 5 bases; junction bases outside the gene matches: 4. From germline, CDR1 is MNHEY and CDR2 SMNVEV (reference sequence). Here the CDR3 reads CASSYGGTTGELFF. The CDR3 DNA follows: TGTGCCAGCAGTTACGGGGGGACGACCGGGGAGCTGTTTTTT.

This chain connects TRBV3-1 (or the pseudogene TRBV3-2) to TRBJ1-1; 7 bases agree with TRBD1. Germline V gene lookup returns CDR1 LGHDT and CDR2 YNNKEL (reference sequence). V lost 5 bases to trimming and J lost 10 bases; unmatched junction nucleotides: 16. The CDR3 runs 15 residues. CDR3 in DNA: TGTGCCAGCAGCAGCACGACAGGGACGGGAGTAGTAGCTTTCTTT. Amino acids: CASSSTTGTGVVAFF.